A single sample gave rise to the 17 T cell receptor beta chains below, sequenced in a study of radiotherapy plus CTLA-4 blockade in lung cancer. Profiling relied on immunoSEQ multiplex PCR, and the TCRdb table lists in-frame clones only, not all of them. This sample carries tens of thousands of clones, roughly four fifths of them seen once, and the ten largest clones take 0.82%. This specimen consisted of peripheral blood, obtained from a patient treated with radiotherapy plus ipilimumab. Receptors originate from a human donor with non-small cell lung cancer who had stable disease on radiotherapy plus ipilimumab.

This clone was detected ten times or more. The chain carries TRBV2 and TRBJ2-1; 14 nucleotides align to TRBD2. The CDR3 sequence is 18 residues long. Germline trimming cut 5 bases from V and 0 bases from J; bases unmatched to any gene: 6. The germline CDR1 and CDR2 sequences are SNHLY and FYNNEI. The CDR3 sequence is CASSTGTSGGPSYNEQFF. CDR3 sequence (DNA): TGTGCCAGCAGTACCGGGACTAGCGGGGGCCCCTCCTACAATGAGCAGTTCTTC.

The chain has TRBV27 and TRBJ1-6, with TRBD1 as a possible D gene (5 bases). This CDR3 is 15 amino acids long. From germline, CDR1 is MNHEY and CDR2 SMNVEV (reference sequence). Between the trimmed V and J ends, which lost 1 base and 7 bases, there was a span of 11 bases. DNA for the CDR3: TGTGCCAGCAGTTTATACAGGCCGGAGAATTCACCCCTCCACTTT. Amino acids: CASSLYRPENSPLHF.

This chain uses TRBV5-1 with TRBJ1-4; 8 nucleotides align to TRBD1. Trimming removed 7 bases from V and 5 bases from J; junction bases left unmatched: 7. Per the germline V gene, CDR1 is SGHRS and CDR2 is YFSETQ. The CDR3 runs 14 residues. The CDR3 DNA reads as TGCGCCAGCGGGGGGACAGGACTCAATGAAAAACTGTTTTTT. This encodes CASGGTGLNEKLFF.

In this sample, this clone turned up a few times. This chain links TRBV28 with TRBJ1-2; D unresolved. In germline, CDR1 is MDHEN, CDR2 SYDVKM. V was pared by 3 bases and J by 5 bases, with 7 bases between. The CDR3 is 12 residues long. CDR3 in DNA: TGTGCCAGCAGTTTGTCCAGTTATGGCTACACCTTC. Amino acids: CASSLSSYGYTF.

This clone was seen once. This chain joins TRBV7-9 and TRBJ2-5, with D maybe TRBD1 (6 bases). Judging by the DNA end, TRBJ2-7 fits better; the J call may be wrong. This CDR3 comprises 14 residues. Germline values: CDR1 SEHNR, CDR2 FQNEAQ (reference sequence). For the CDR3, the DNA is TGTGCCAGCAGTACCGGGAAGGGGGCCTACGAGCAGTACTTC. This codes for CASSTGKGAYEQYF.

The genes are TRBV6-1 and TRBJ1-6, with D perhaps TRBD1 (6 bases). Trimming shortened V by 5 bases and J by 6 bases, and 14 bases separated the two germline ends. There are 15 residues in the CDR3. CDR1 is MNHNS, CDR2 SASEGT, per germline. The CDR3 loop reads CASSRQDSPNSPLHF. CDR3 bases: TGTGCCAGCAGTCGCCAGGACAGCCCTAATTCACCCCTCCACTTT.

This clone showed up just once. The rearrangement links TRBV5-1 to TRBJ2-5; D might be TRBD2 (5 bases). TRBJ2-7 matches the DNA end more closely, so the J call is doubtful. The CDR3 is 15 amino acids. The germline gives CDR1 SGHRS, CDR2 YFSETQ. CDR3 DNA sequence: TGCGCCAGCAGCTTGGGGACTTCACTATCCTACGAGCAGTACTTC. Protein product: CASSLGTSLSYEQYF.

The CDR3 protein is CASSLGGTGYSPLHF. CDR3 nucleotide sequence: TGTGCCAGCAGTTTAGGCGGGACAGGGTATTCACCCCTCCACTTT. The chain employs TRBV28 and TRBJ1-6; 9 bases are shared with TRBD1. This CDR3 region has 15 residues. The germline CDR1 and CDR2 sequences are MDHEN and SYDVKM. Trimming at V came to 2 bases and at J to 8 bases, leaving 4 bases not matched to a gene.

The chain is built from TRBV2 and TRBJ2-3; TRBD2 aligns across 10 bases. This CDR3 has 16 amino acids. CDR1 SNHLY and CDR2 FYNNEI come from the germline V gene. J lost 2 bases, V lost 5 bases, and 7 bases had no gene match. The CDR3 sequence is CASSPPGTSATDTQYF. CDR3 nucleotides: TGTGCCAGCAGTCCCCCCGGGACTAGCGCCACAGATACGCAGTATTTT.

The rearrangement links TRBV7-8 to TRBJ2-5; D tentatively reads TRBD1 or TRBD2 (5 bases each). V was shortened by 4 bases and J by 4 bases, with 10 bases between the two germline ends. The V gene's germline CDR1 is SGHVS and CDR2 FQNEAQ. The CDR3 length is 13 residues. The CDR3, as DNA: TGTGCCAGCAGCTACCTGGGGGTAGAGACCCAGTACTTC. As protein: CASSYLGVETQYF.

This clone was counted once. The genes are TRBV10-2 and TRBJ1-1; 8 bases agree with TRBD1. Germline V gives CDR1 WSHSY, CDR2 SAAADI. The CDR3 is made up of 12 amino acids. Trimming took 7 bases from V and 3 from J; bases not matched to a gene: 1. The CDR3 DNA sequence: TGCGCCAGCAAACAGGGGGACACTGAAGCTTTCTTT. Encoded protein: CASKQGDTEAFF.

This chain uses TRBV5-1 with TRBJ2-1, with 11 bases matching TRBD2. Germline CDR1 SGHRS, CDR2 YFSETQ. Trimming at V came to 4 bases and at J to 7 bases, leaving 10 bases not matched to a gene. This CDR3 comprises 16 residues. The CDR3 DNA reads TGCGCCAGCAGCCCCCAGACTAGCGGGAAGGGAAATGAGCAGTTCTTC. As protein: CASSPQTSGKGNEQFF.

This rearrangement joins TRBV5-1 to TRBJ1-3, with no clear D. V was pared by 0 bases and J by 4 bases, with 5 bases between. This CDR3 has 13 amino acids. Germline loops: CDR1 SGHRS, CDR2 YFSETQ. CDR3 in amino acids: CASSLGEGNTIYF. The CDR3 region has the DNA TGCGCCAGCAGCTTGGGTGAGGGAAACACCATATATTTT.

This chain links TRBV10-2 with TRBJ2-7; D is perhaps TRBD1 (6 bases). Per germline, CDR1 WSHSY and CDR2 SAAADI. Trimming removed 8 bases from V and 2 bases from J, with 22 bases in between. The CDR3 contains 16 residues. The DNA for the CDR3 is TGCGCCAGCCGCAGAGGTATGGGGGCGCAAACCTACGAGCAGTACTTC. Amino acids: CASRRGMGAQTYEQYF.

This clone is a singleton in its sample. This chain links TRBV19 with TRBJ2-2; possible D gene TRBD2, 6 bases. Trimming cost V 3 bases and J 4 bases, with 12 bases left between them. Germline-derived CDR1 and CDR2 are LNHDA and SQIVND (reference sequence). The CDR3 consists of 15 residues. The CDR3 nucleotides are TGTGCCAGTAGTATGCGAGCCGGGGGCACCGGGGAGCTGTTTTTT. Amino acids: CASSMRAGGTGELFF.

V usage is TRBV28 and J usage is TRBJ1-5; D is undetermined. CDR1 is MDHEN and CDR2 is SYDVKM in the germline V gene. The CDR3 loop spans 14 amino acids. Trimming shortened V by 3 bases and J by 6 bases, and 12 bases separated the two germline ends. DNA of the CDR3: TGTGCCAGCAGTTTTCTTGGGCAGGCTCAGCCCCAGCATTTT. This translates into CASSFLGQAQPQHF.

The chain is built from TRBV30 and TRBJ1-5, with 9 bases fitting TRBD1. This CDR3 is 15 amino acids long. Germline-derived CDR1 and CDR2 are GTSNPN and SVGIG (reference sequence). Germline trimming cut 2 bases from V and 2 bases from J; bases unmatched to any gene: 4. This CDR3 reads CAWSTGQGGNQPQHF. Here the CDR3 DNA reads TGTGCCTGGAGTACGGGACAGGGCGGCAATCAGCCCCAGCATTTT.